One sample yielded the 30 T cell receptor beta chains listed below, sequenced in a study of T cell clonality in common variable immunodeficiency. Study findings and constraints: Reportedly, TCR beta sequences from common variable immunodeficiency showed fewer deletions and N-nucleotide insertions.

Generated by immunoSEQ multiplex PCR, the TCRdb table keeps only in-frame clones and is missing some. This sample has around 21,000 clones and no singletons, with around 2.6% in the ten largest. These receptors' antigens are unknown. The source material was peripheral blood mononuclear cells. The receptors originated from a human donor with common variable immunodeficiency.

About this clone itself: The read comes to an end 3 residues before the CDR3 does, leaving the germline J gene to fill in the end. The rearrangement uses TRBV18 and TRBJ1-2, with 7 nucleotides matching TRBD1. Germline V gene sequence: CDR1 KGHSH, CDR2 LQKENI. Trimming took 2 bases from V and 4 from J; bases not matched to a gene: 4. This CDR3 has 14 residues. Partial CDR3 DNA: TGTGCCAGCTCACCAGGGGCAGGGGGCTATGGC. This sequence encodes CASSPGAGGYG. Given in full, the CDR3 is CASSPGAGGYGYTF.

This clone was found a few times. The DNA ends 3 residues before the CDR3 does, and the rest of the CDR3 is filled in from the germline J gene. The chain uses TRBV7-2 and TRBJ1-4, with 7 bases identical to TRBD1. V was pared by 3 bases and J by 4 bases, with 5 bases of the junction left unmatched. Germline V gene data show CDR1 as SGHTA and CDR2 as FQGNSA. The CDR3 spans 15 residues. The sequenced part of the CDR3 DNA is TGTGCCAGCAGCTTCCAGGGGGGTGATAATGAAAAA. This codes for CASSFQGGDNEK. The full CDR3 reads CASSFQGGDNEKLFF.

The table lists this clone with a few counts. The CDR3 DNA, read in part, is TGTGCCAGCAGCTTAGCGGCTAGCGGGAGGCTCAGGGATGAG. Translated, it gives CASSLAASGRLRDE. The whole CDR3 is CASSLAASGRLRDEQFF. The rearrangement links TRBV7-2 to TRBJ2-1, with 11 nucleotides matching TRBD2. The observed sequence ends 3 residues before the CDR3 terminus, with the missing tail filled in from the germline J gene. Germline V gene lookup returns CDR1 SGHTA and CDR2 FQGNSA. The CDR3 consists of 17 residues. V lost 0 bases and J lost 8; bases outside the gene matches: 9.

This clone showed up just a few times. The sequence runs out 3 residues before the end of the CDR3; the remainder is reconstructed from the germline J gene. The J gene is TRBJ2-5, the V gene TRBV5-5, with 7 bases lining up with TRBD2. This CDR3 has 13 residues. Losses at the gene ends were 2 bases for V and 4 bases for J; bases not matched to a gene: 2. Germline V gives CDR1 SGHKS, CDR2 YYEKEE (reference sequence). The CDR3 region is CASSFGGGETQYF. The part of the CDR3 DNA that was read is TGTGCCAGCAGCTTTGGGGGGGGAGAGACC.

A remark on this clone: The CDR3 is cut off 3 residues early in the read; its end comes from the germline J gene. V usage is TRBV19 and J usage is TRBJ2-4; 10 bases map to TRBD1. V shed 5 bases, J shed 7 bases, and the junction held 8 bases outside the gene matches. This CDR3 region has 15 residues. The V gene's germline CDR1 is LNHDA and CDR2 SQIVND (reference sequence). CDR3 residues: CASSARSGQGNIQYF. CDR3 DNA, as far as it was read: TGTGCCAGTAGTGCCCGCTCGGGACAGGGGAACATT.

This clone appeared a few times. Compared with germline, one end of the junction differs, possibly owing to a read error. The missing CDR3 end, 3 residues past where the read stops, is filled in from the germline J gene. The chain employs TRBV18 and TRBJ1-4; D unresolved. Germline lookup yields CDR1 KGHSH and CDR2 LQKENI. This CDR3 spans 17 amino acids. The CDR3 protein is CASSPTELAPTKEKLFF. The covered CDR3 bases are TGTGCCAGCTCACCAACCGAACTGGCACCAACTAAGGAAAAA. The entire variable domain, with the rest obtained from reference TRBV18 and TRBJ1-4, is as follows: NAGVMQNPRHLVRRRGQEARLRCSPMKGHSHVYWYRQLPEEGLKFMVYLQKENIIDESGMPKERFSAEFPKEGPSILRIQQVVRGDSAAYFCASSPTELAPTKEKLFFGSGTQLSVL.

This clone was counted between two and nine times. The CDR3 sequence: CASSPGRETQYF. CDR3 DNA (partial): TGTGCCAGCAGCCCTGGGCGCGAGACC. The chain is built from TRBV7-6 and TRBJ2-5, with D unresolved. The read comes to an end 3 residues before the CDR3 does, leaving the germline J gene to fill in the end. V was pared by 5 bases and J by 5 bases, with 9 bases between. Per germline, CDR1 SGHVS and CDR2 FNYEAQ. CDR3 length: 12 residues.

This clone was counted only a few times. The read ends 3 residues shy of where the CDR3 ends; the end is completed using the germline J gene. V usage is TRBV6-2 or TRBV6-3 and J usage is TRBJ2-7, with 15 positions matching TRBD2. Germline V CDR1 and CDR2: MNHEY, SVGEGT. The ends lost 6 bases at V and 4 bases at J; junction bases unmatched: 10. The CDR3 contains 17 residues. The sequenced CDR3 bases are TGTGCCAGCAGCTCCGGGACTAGCGGGAGGAATGGATACGAG. This translates into CASSSGTSGRNGYE. The complete CDR3 reads CASSSGTSGRNGYEQYF.

This clone was seen more than once but under ten times. Sequencing ends 3 residues short of the CDR3 end; the germline J gene provides the rest. J is TRBJ1-1 and V is TRBV18; no clear D. The V end was cut by 2 bases, the J end by 0 bases, with 16 bases between. This CDR3 comprises 17 residues. Germline CDR1 reads KGHSH; CDR2 reads LQKENI. The CDR3 DNA, read in part, is TGTGCCAGCTCACCAAATATTTTCGGGTCCATGAACACTGAA. Translating it yields CASSPNIFGSMNTE. The entire CDR3 sequence reads CASSPNIFGSMNTEAFF.

This clone was found a few times. The read comes to an end 3 residues before the CDR3 does, leaving the germline J gene to fill in the end. This chain uses TRBV30 with TRBJ1-2; D unclear. V was cut by 1 base and J by 2 bases, with 11 bases left in between. The CDR3 length is 14 residues. Looked up from germline, CDR1 is GTSNPN and CDR2 is SVGIG (reference sequence). The CDR3: CAWSAGLFNYGYTF. CDR3 DNA (partial): TGTGCCTGGAGTGCTGGCCTCTTCAACTATGGC. Based on the CDR3 plus reference TRBV30 and TRBJ1-2, the full variable domain is SQTIHQWPATLVQPVGSPLSLECTVEGTSNPNLYWYRQAAGRGLQLLFYSVGIGQISSEVPQNLSASRPQDRQFILSSKKLLLSDSGFYLCAWSAGLFNYGYTFGSGTRLTVV.

There are a few counts of this clone. The read is 3 residues too short to cover the CDR3 end, so that end is filled in from the germline J gene. The genes are TRBV18 and TRBJ2-3; 8 bases map to TRBD2. V lost 2 bases and J lost 4; bases outside the gene matches: 8. The germline CDR1 and CDR2 sequences are KGHSH and LQKENI. The CDR3 covers 16 residues. CDR3 bases read: TGTGCCAGCTCACCAATCGGCGGGAGGAGGCCAGATACG. This translates into CASSPIGGRRPDT. The full CDR3 protein reads CASSPIGGRRPDTQYF.

This clone was seen a few times. The missing CDR3 end, 3 residues past where the read stops, is filled in from the germline J gene. This chain links TRBV7-8 with TRBJ2-3; D gene uncertain. Trimming pared 5 bases from V and 3 bases from J, leaving 9 bases between. CDR1 and CDR2 (germline): SGHVS, FQNEAQ. The CDR3 consists of 13 residues. CDR3 DNA (partial): TGTGCCAGCAGCCTACCCCATACAGATACG. As protein: CASSLPHTDT. From start to end, the CDR3 is CASSLPHTDTQYF. Looking up the rest from reference TRBV7-8 and TRBJ2-3 gives the full variable domain: GAGVSQSPRYKVAKRGQDVALRCDPISGHVSLFWYQQALGQGPEFLTYFQNEAQLDKSGLPSDRFFAERPEGSVSTLKIQRTQQEDSAVYLCASSLPHTDTQYFGPGTRLTVL.

This clone was seen a few times. The CDR3 end lies 3 residues beyond the end of the read and is filled in from the germline J gene. The chain carries TRBV19 and TRBJ2-1; a possible D gene is TRBD1 (6 bases). V lost 5 bases, J lost 4 bases, and 12 bases lay in between. The CDR3 length is 14 residues. Germline CDR1 reads LNHDA; CDR2 reads SQIVND (reference sequence). The CDR3 loop is CASSSRQVYNEQFF. The covered CDR3 bases are TGTGCCAGTAGTTCTCGACAGGTTTACAATGAG. Full variable domain (missing parts from reference TRBV19 and TRBJ2-1): DGGITQSPKYLFRKEGQNVTLSCEQNLNHDAMYWYRQDPGQGLRLIYYSQIVNDFQKGDIAEGYSVSREKKESFPLTVTSAQKNPTAFYLCASSSRQVYNEQFFGPGTRLTVL.

To note about this clone: The DNA ends 3 residues before the CDR3 does, and the rest of the CDR3 is filled in from the germline J gene. The chain employs TRBV7-6 and TRBJ2-1, with D perhaps matching TRBD2 (5 bases). From germline, CDR1 is SGHVS and CDR2 FNYEAQ. CDR3 length: 17 amino acids. V lost 0 bases and J lost 2, with 14 bases in between. The DNA read from the CDR3 is TGTGCCAGCAGCTTAGCGAATCGGGGAGAGCCCTACAATGAG. Residues: CASSLANRGEPYNE. From start to end, the CDR3 is CASSLANRGEPYNEQFF. Looking up the rest from reference TRBV7-6 and TRBJ2-1 gives the full variable domain: GAGVSQSPRYKVTKRGQDVALRCDPISGHVSLYWYRQALGQGPEFLTYFNYEAQQDKSGLPNDRFSAERPEGSISTLTIQRTEQRDSAMYRCASSLANRGEPYNEQFFGPGTRLTVL.

The sample holds a few counts of this clone. The DNA ends 3 residues before the CDR3 does, and the rest of the CDR3 is filled in from the germline J gene. This chain connects TRBV19 to TRBJ2-3, with D possibly TRBD1 on 5 matching bases. Per germline, CDR1 LNHDA and CDR2 SQIVND (reference sequence). The CDR3 consists of 12 residues. Between the trimmed V and J ends, which lost 7 bases and 1 base, there was a span of 6 bases. The part of the CDR3 DNA that was read is TGTGCCAGTACCAGGGGCACAGATACG. Translation: CASTRGTDT. The entire CDR3 protein reads CASTRGTDTQYF.

This clone was detected only a few times. The read halts 3 residues ahead of the CDR3 end, with the missing end drawn from the germline J gene. The chain employs TRBV19 and TRBJ2-1; 7 nucleotides agree with TRBD2. The CDR3 length is 17 residues. V lost 1 base, J lost 4 bases, and 10 bases stayed unmatched. From germline, CDR1 is LNHDA and CDR2 SQIVND (reference sequence). The sequenced part of the CDR3 DNA is TGTGCCAGTAGTATAGGGAAGGGACTAAAGAGTTACAATGAG. Translated, it gives CASSIGKGLKSYNE. The full CDR3 protein is CASSIGKGLKSYNEQFF.

As to this clone: The read halts 3 residues ahead of the CDR3 end, with the missing end drawn from the germline J gene. The rearrangement joins TRBV18 to TRBJ2-6; D remains ambiguous. V was shortened by 3 bases and J by 2 bases, with 2 bases between the two germline ends. Germline assignment: CDR1 KGHSH and CDR2 LQKENI. This CDR3 has 13 amino acids. The sequenced part of the CDR3 DNA is TGTGCCAGCTCACCTACTGGGGCCAACGTC. This codes for CASSPTGANV. The complete CDR3 sequence is CASSPTGANVLTF. The full variable domain, with the rest looked up from reference TRBV18 and TRBJ2-6, is NAGVMQNPRHLVRRRGQEARLRCSPMKGHSHVYWYRQLPEEGLKFMVYLQKENIIDESGMPKERFSAEFPKEGPSILRIQQVVRGDSAAYFCASSPTGANVLTFGAGSRLTVL.

With regard to this clone: The read stops 3 residues short of the end of the CDR3; the missing end is completed from the germline J gene. The rearrangement links TRBV7-9 to TRBJ1-2; D is undetermined. The CDR3 has 13 amino acids. Germline values: CDR1 SEHNR, CDR2 FQNEAQ (reference sequence). The V end lost 1 base, the J end lost 7 bases, and 10 bases lay between the germline ends. This chain's CDR3 is CASSLELVSGYTF. The sequenced part of the CDR3 DNA is TGTGCCAGCAGCTTAGAACTTGTCTCTGGC.

Points on this clone: The junction and the germline gene differ at one end; a read error may be behind it. The CDR3 extends 3 residues past the end of the read, so its final part is completed from the germline J gene. The chain is built from TRBV19 and TRBJ1-4; no reliable D call. From germline, CDR1 is LNHDA and CDR2 SQIVND (reference sequence). CDR3 length: 15 amino acids. CDR3 residues: CASSAGLRTKEKLFF. The covered CDR3 bases are TGTGCCAGTAGTGCGGGGTTGAGAACTAAGGAAAAA.

On this clone: The read ends 3 residues early relative to the CDR3; the germline J gene fills the gap. This rearrangement joins TRBV5-4 to TRBJ2-7; 7 bases match TRBD1. The junction had 5 bases not matched to a gene; V was cut back by 3 bases and J by 2 bases. The CDR3 loop spans 14 amino acids. Germline V gene sequence: CDR1 SGHNT, CDR2 YYREEE (reference sequence). The CDR3 protein is CASSSPGQTYEQYF. The covered CDR3 bases are TGTGCCAGCAGCTCCCCGGGACAGACCTACGAG.

In this sample, this clone turned up a few times. The read is 3 residues too short to cover the CDR3 end, so that end is filled in from the germline J gene. The rearrangement links TRBV7-9 to TRBJ2-1; D is ambiguous. V was clipped by 2 bases and J by 5 bases, with 4 bases between them. The CDR3 covers 12 residues. From germline, CDR1 is SEHNR and CDR2 FQNEAQ (reference sequence). CDR3 DNA (partial): TGTGCCAGCAGCTTACAGGACAATGAG. Its translation is CASSLQDNE. The full CDR3 is CASSLQDNEQFF.

Concerning this clone: With the read ending 3 residues before the CDR3 end, the germline J gene is used to fill in that end. This chain joins TRBV7-9 and TRBJ1-1; no definite D call. CDR1 and CDR2 (germline): SEHNR, FQNEAQ (reference sequence). Trimming cost V 5 bases and J 0 bases, with 10 bases left between them. The CDR3 runs 14 residues. The CDR3 bases that were read are TGTGCCAGCAGCAAACTCACTATGAACACTGAA. Translating gives CASSKLTMNTE. The whole CDR3 sequence is CASSKLTMNTEAFF.

Points on this clone: Read data end 3 residues before the CDR3 end; the end is taken from the germline J gene. The rearrangement uses TRBV19 and TRBJ1-4, with a tentative D call TRBD1 (6 bases). CDR1 is LNHDA, CDR2 SQIVND, per germline (reference sequence). V was cut by 3 bases and J by 8 bases, with 13 bases left in between. The CDR3 is 14 residues long. CDR3 loop: CASSMDSRREKLFF. The sequenced CDR3 bases are TGTGCCAGTAGTATGGACAGTCGGCGGGAAAAA.

The chain's CDR3 is CAVKTSGRTNTGELFF. CDR3 DNA (partial): TGTGCCGTTAAAACTAGCGGGAGGACGAACACCGGGGAG. The rearrangement uses TRBV19 and TRBJ2-2; 12 positions agree with TRBD2. The read stops 3 residues short of the end of the CDR3; the missing end is completed from the germline J gene. The length of the CDR3 is 16 residues. CDR1 is LNHDA and CDR2 is SQIVND in the germline V gene (reference sequence). V lost 11 bases and J lost 0; bases outside the gene matches: 7.

Of note for this clone: The read terminates 3 residues ahead of where the CDR3 ends, so the germline J gene completes it. This chain uses TRBV18 with TRBJ1-1; D is possibly TRBD1 (6 bases). The length of the CDR3 is 12 residues. From germline, CDR1 is KGHSH and CDR2 LQKENI. The CDR3 reads CASSRDRSEAFF. The part of the CDR3 DNA that was read is TGTGCCAGCTCCCGAGACAGGTCGGAA.

A word on this clone: The CDR3 is cut off 3 residues early in the read; its end comes from the germline J gene. The chain uses TRBV7-9 and TRBJ2-1, with 7 bases that match TRBD2. This CDR3 is built from 14 residues. Per germline, CDR1 SEHNR and CDR2 FQNEAQ (reference sequence). The ends lost 4 bases at V and 9 bases at J; junction bases unmatched: 9. CDR3 sequence reads: CASSSSGAPIEQFF. Partial CDR3 DNA: TGTGCCAGCAGCTCAAGCGGGGCCCCTATTGAG.

This clone was seen only a few times. The read ends 3 residues early relative to the CDR3; the germline J gene fills the gap. The rearrangement uses TRBV19 and TRBJ1-1; 8 nucleotides align to TRBD1. This CDR3 has 13 amino acids. The V gene's germline CDR1 is LNHDA and CDR2 SQIVND (reference sequence). The V segment lost 7 bases and the J segment 2 bases; nucleotides outside the gene matches: 3. CDR3 residues: CASKDRDNTEAFF. The sequenced CDR3 bases are TGTGCCAGTAAGGACAGGGACAACACTGAA.

The CDR3 DNA, read in part, is TGTGCCAGTAACATGAACACTGAA. Amino acid sequence: CASNMNTE. The complete CDR3 reads CASNMNTEAFF. The chain carries TRBV19 and TRBJ1-1; the D is unclear. The CDR3 end lies 3 residues beyond the end of the read and is filled in from the germline J gene. Trimming pared 7 bases from V and 0 bases from J, leaving 3 bases between. This CDR3 has 11 residues. Looked up from germline, CDR1 is LNHDA and CDR2 is SQIVND (reference sequence).

The table lists this clone with a few counts. The sequence runs out 3 residues before the end of the CDR3; the remainder is reconstructed from the germline J gene. The gene calls are TRBV7-3 and TRBJ2-3; D might be TRBD1 (6 bases). This CDR3 contains 16 residues. The germline V and J ends were trimmed by 2 bases and 7 bases, with 19 bases remaining between them. Germline V CDR1 and CDR2: SGHTA, FQGTGA. The chain's CDR3 is CASSLWVGAGKNTQYF. CDR3 bases read: TGTGCCAGCAGCTTATGGGTGGGGGCCGGGAAAAATACG. Full variable domain (outside the CDR3, taken from reference TRBV7-3 and TRBJ2-3): GAGVSQTPSNKVTEKGKYVELRCDPISGHTALYWYRQSLGQGPEFLIYFQGTGAADDSGLPNDRFFAVRPEGSVSTLKIQRTERGDSAVYLCASSLWVGAGKNTQYFGPGTRLTVL.

About this clone: The sequenced fragment ends 3 residues before the CDR3 boundary, so the rest is inferred from the germline J gene. The rearrangement links TRBV19 to TRBJ1-2; TRBD1 aligns across 7 bases. The length of the CDR3 is 15 residues. In germline, CDR1 is LNHDA, CDR2 SQIVND (reference sequence). Trimming at V came to 7 bases and at J to 1 base, leaving 9 bases not matched to a gene. The CDR3 bases that were read are TGTGCCAGTAATCAACCGGGACAGTTTAACTATGGC. This codes for CASNQPGQFNYG. The entire CDR3 protein is CASNQPGQFNYGYTF.